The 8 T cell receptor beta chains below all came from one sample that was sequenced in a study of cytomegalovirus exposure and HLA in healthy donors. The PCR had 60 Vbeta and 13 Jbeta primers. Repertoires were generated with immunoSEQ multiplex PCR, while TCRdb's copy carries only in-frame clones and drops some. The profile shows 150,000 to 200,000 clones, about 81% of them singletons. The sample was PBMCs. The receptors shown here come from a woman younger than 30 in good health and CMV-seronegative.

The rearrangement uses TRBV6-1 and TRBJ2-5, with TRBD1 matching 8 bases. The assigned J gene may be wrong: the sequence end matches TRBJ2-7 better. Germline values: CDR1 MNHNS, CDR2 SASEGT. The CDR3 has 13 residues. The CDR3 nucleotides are TGTGCCAGCCGGACAGGGCCCTCCTACGAGCAGTACTTC. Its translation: CASRTGPSYEQYF.

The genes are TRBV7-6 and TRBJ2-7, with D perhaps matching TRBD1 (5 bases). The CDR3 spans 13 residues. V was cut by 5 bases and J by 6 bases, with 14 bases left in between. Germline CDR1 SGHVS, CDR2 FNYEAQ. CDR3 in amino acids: CASSPPDSREQYF. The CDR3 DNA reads TGTGCCAGCAGCCCTCCTGACAGTCGCGAGCAGTACTTC. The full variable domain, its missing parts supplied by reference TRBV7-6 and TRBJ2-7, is GAGVSQSPRYKVTKRGQDVALRCDPISGHVSLYWYRQALGQGPEFLTYFNYEAQQDKSGLPNDRFSAERPEGSISTLTIQRTEQRDSAMYRCASSPPDSREQYFGPGTRLTVT.

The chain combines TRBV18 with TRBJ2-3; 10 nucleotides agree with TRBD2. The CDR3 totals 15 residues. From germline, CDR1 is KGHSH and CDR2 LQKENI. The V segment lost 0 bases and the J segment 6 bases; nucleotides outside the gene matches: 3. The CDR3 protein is CASSPPLAGADTQYF. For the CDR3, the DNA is TGTGCCAGCTCACCACCCCTAGCGGGAGCGGATACGCAGTATTTT.

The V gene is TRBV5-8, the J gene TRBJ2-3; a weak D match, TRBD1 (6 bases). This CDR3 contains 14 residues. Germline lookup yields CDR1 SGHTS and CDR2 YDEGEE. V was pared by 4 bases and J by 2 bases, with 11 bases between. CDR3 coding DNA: TGTGCCAGCAGCGCGAACAGGGTCACAGATACGCAGTATTTT. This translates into CASSANRVTDTQYF. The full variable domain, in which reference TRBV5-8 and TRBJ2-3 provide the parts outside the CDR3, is EAGVTQSPTHLIKTRGQQATLRCSPISGHTSVYWYQQALGLGLQFLLWYDEGEERNRGNFPPRFSGRQFPNYSSELNVNALELEDSALYLCASSANRVTDTQYFGPGTRLTVL.

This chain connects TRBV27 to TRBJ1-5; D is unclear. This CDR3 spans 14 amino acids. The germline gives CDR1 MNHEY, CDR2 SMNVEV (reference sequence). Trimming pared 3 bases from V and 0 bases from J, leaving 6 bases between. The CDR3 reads CASSFSDSNQPQHF. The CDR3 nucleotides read TGTGCCAGCAGTTTTTCAGATAGCAATCAGCCCCAGCATTTT.

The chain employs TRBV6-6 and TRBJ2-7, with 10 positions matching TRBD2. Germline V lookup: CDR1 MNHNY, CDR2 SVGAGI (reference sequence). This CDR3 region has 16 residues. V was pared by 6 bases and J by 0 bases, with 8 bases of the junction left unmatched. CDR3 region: CASSRAGTSDSYEQYF. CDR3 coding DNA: TGTGCCAGCAGCCGTGCCGGGACTAGCGACTCCTACGAGCAGTACTTC.

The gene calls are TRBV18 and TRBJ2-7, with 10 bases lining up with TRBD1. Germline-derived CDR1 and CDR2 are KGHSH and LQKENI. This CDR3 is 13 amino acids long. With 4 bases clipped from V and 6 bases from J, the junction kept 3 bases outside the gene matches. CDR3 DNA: TGTGCCAGCTCACAGACAGGGGGCGGCGAGCAGTACTTC. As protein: CASSQTGGGEQYF.

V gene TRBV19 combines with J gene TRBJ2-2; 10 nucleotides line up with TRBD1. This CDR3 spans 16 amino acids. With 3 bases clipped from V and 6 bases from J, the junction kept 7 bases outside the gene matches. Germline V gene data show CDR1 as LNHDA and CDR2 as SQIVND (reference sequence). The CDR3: CASSIAGQGLAGELFF. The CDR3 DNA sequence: TGTGCCAGTAGTATCGCGGGACAGGGGCTGGCCGGGGAGCTGTTTTTT.